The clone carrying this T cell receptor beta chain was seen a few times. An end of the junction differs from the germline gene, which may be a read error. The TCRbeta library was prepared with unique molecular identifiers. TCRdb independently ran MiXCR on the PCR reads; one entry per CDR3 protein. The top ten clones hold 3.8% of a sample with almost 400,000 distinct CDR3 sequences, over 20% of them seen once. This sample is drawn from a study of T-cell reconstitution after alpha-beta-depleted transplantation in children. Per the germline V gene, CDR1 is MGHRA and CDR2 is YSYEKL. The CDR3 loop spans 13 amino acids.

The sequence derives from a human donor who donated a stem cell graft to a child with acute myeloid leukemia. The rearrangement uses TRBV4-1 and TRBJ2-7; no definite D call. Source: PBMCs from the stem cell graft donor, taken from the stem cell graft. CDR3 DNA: TGCGCCAGCAGACAAGCGAGCACCTACGAGCAGTACTTC. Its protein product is CASRQASTYEQYF.